This T cell receptor beta chain was obtained from a study of CD8+CD57+ T cells in acquired aplastic anemia (dated by TCRdb to 2016 to 2019). At the level of the whole study: Extracted DNA from sorted CD4+ and CD8+ cells averaged around 3.2 ug, ranging from about 0.17 to 27.4 ug. An average of around 10 million reads for CD4+ cells and roughly 11 million reads for CD8+ cells was obtained from healthy donor samples.

In the study, sorted CD4+ and CD8+ blood T cells from patients with severe aplastic anemia and from healthy subjects underwent deep sequencing of TCR repertoires. Ficoll-Paque density gradient centrifugation was used to isolate peripheral blood mononuclear cells. Before DNA extraction, CD4+ and CD8+ T cells were sorted by FACS or by magnetic beads. Genomic DNA served as template for TCR beta VDJ combination and CDR3 sequence profiling. An Illumina HiSeq 2000 was used for TCR repertoire sequencing. For the original study's pipeline: Repertoires were assessed using TRBV/TRBJ rearrangement plots, CDR3 size and DJ length profiles, and Simpson's diversity index. Whichever DNA sequence was most abundant in the deep sequencing data was defined as the immunodominant clone. CDR3 amino acid sequences were screened for sharing across subjects and compared with published repertoires and the VDJdb database. The public reads were quality trimmed at Q25 with fastp and then assembled into clones with MiXCR by TCRdb, keeping productive beta chains. For every CDR3 protein sequence, its rows merge into one entry that carries the most common genes and DNA. These V and J calls rely on TCRdb rather than the paper's analysis. The sample records about 170,000 distinct CDR3 sequences, around 45% of which are singletons. The ten largest clones take up 1.1% of the sample.

Study-wide findings and limitations: Patients and healthy controls showed no significant difference in CD8+ Simpson's diversity (P=0.060). Although 25 to 30 CD8+ CDR3 sequences were shared by patients and controls, these sequences appeared highly expressed in patients and within the immunodominant clones of patients.

This clonotype was recorded many times. Which antigen it targets is not known. No qualities accompany the bases; no much larger clone lies one base away. What was sequenced was sorted CD4+, CD8+, or CD8+CD57+ T cells (not recorded which) from PBMCs. The sequence was obtained from a human donor in good health.

The DNA sequence reads TGTGCCAGCAGCGGCTCCGGGACTAGCTACGGCGAGACCCAGTACTTC. Its protein reads: CASSGSGTSYGETQYF. The chain was built from TRBV9 and TRBJ2-5, and 9 junction bases match TRBD2. Trimming removed 3 bases from V and 5 bases from J; the gene matches leave 11 bases unexplained. For CDR1 and CDR2, the germline V gene lists SGDLS and YYNGEE. The CDR3 sequence holds 16 residues, the cysteine and phenylalanine included. Just CDR3 DNA is preserved here, 48 bases in frame from base 1.